The next 18 T cell receptor beta chains were all read from a single sample in a study of blood T cell repertoires in COVID-19. Assay: immunoSEQ multiplex PCR; the TCRdb copy retains only in-frame clones and omits some. The repertoire holds some 150,000 clones, with about 85% as singletons. Sequencing used peripheral blood. These receptor sequences come from a man aged 55 to 70 who had recovered from COVID-19.

The chain is built from TRBV19 and TRBJ1-5, with TRBD1 identical over 10 bases. CDR3 length: 17 amino acids. V was pared by 5 bases and J by 1 base, with 8 bases of the junction left unmatched. Germline CDR1 is LNHDA and CDR2 is SQIVND (reference sequence). CDR3 sequence: CASSRGTGVNSNQPQHF. In DNA, the CDR3 is TGTGCCAGTAGTCGCGGGACAGGGGTAAACAGCAATCAGCCCCAGCATTTT.

The V gene is TRBV4-3, the J gene TRBJ1-2; 11 positions agree with TRBD1. This CDR3 comprises 14 residues. CDR1 and CDR2 (germline): LGHNA, YSLEER. The V and J ends lost 6 bases and 5 bases, in that order; junction bases with no gene match: 5. In nucleotides, the CDR3 is TGCGCCAGCAGTCGGGACAGGGGGAGGTATGGCTACACCTTC. It translates to CASSRDRGRYGYTF.

As regards this clone: Mismatch with germline at one junction end may stem from a read error. The chain has TRBV12-3 or TRBV12-4 and TRBJ1-2, with D unclear. The CDR3 consists of 13 residues. CDR3: CASSLGPLEGYTF. The CDR3 nucleotides read TGTGCCAGCAGCTTAGGACCCCTGGAGGGCTACACCTTC.

This chain links TRBV5-4 with TRBJ2-2; a possible D gene is TRBD2 (5 bases). V was pared by 4 bases and J by 3 bases, with 13 bases between. CDR3 size: 15 residues. Germline-derived CDR1 and CDR2 are SGHNT and YYREEE (reference sequence). The CDR3 nucleotides are TGTGCCAGCAGCCTGGACCTAGCAGACACCGGGGAGCTGTTTTTT. Translating gives CASSLDLADTGELFF.

This chain uses TRBV12-3 or TRBV12-4 with TRBJ1-2; D is perhaps TRBD1 (5 bases). This CDR3 spans 12 amino acids. Trimming took 11 bases from V and 8 from J, leaving 18 bases between them. CDR3 sequence: CAGAGLPGGYTF. In DNA form, the CDR3 reads TGTGCCGGGGCCGGGCTTCCCGGGGGCTACACCTTC.

The chain employs TRBV5-6 and TRBJ1-2; D possibly corresponds to TRBD1 (5 bases). CDR3 length: 14 residues. CDR1 is SGHDT and CDR2 is YYEEEE in the germline V gene. Trimming stripped 0 bases from V and 3 bases from J, with 9 bases between. The CDR3 nucleotides are TGTGCCAGCAGCTTGGCCAGGGCCTACTATGGCTACACCTTC. It yields the protein CASSLARAYYGYTF.

The V and J genes are TRBV12-3 or TRBV12-4 and TRBJ2-3, with D unclear. V lost 2 bases and J lost 4, with 4 bases in between. This CDR3 contains 12 residues. The CDR3 bases are TGTGCCAGCAGTTTACGTCCAGATACGCAGTATTTT. This encodes CASSLRPDTQYF.

This sequence joins TRBV6-2 or TRBV6-3 and TRBJ2-7, with D perhaps matching TRBD1 (7 bases). Trimming took off 0 bases at V and 5 bases at J, with 29 bases between the two ends. The CDR3 loop spans 20 amino acids. Germline CDR1 reads MNHEY; CDR2 reads SVGEGT. CDR3 bases: TGTGCCAGCAGTTACTCGTTTTCCCGGAACTGGGCAGGGGGGTCCCACGAGCAGTACTTC. Its translation: CASSYSFSRNWAGGSHEQYF.

This rearrangement joins TRBV25-1 to TRBJ2-5; the match to TRBD2 covers 8 bases. CDR3 length: 16 amino acids. The germline V gene encodes CDR1 MGHDK and CDR2 SYGVNS. Unmatched junction bases numbered 14, after V lost 6 bases and J lost 5 bases. The CDR3 sequence is CASSKGLLAGGETQYF. In nucleotides, the CDR3 is TGTGCCAGCAGCAAGGGGTTGCTAGCGGGTGGGGAGACCCAGTACTTC.

This clone was seen a single time. V is TRBV30 and J is TRBJ1-2; unclear D gene. The germline CDR1 and CDR2 sequences are GTSNPN and SVGIG (reference sequence). V lost 4 bases, J lost 4 bases, and 13 bases lay in between. This CDR3 has 13 amino acids. Here the CDR3 DNA reads TGTGCCTGGAACGAGGGTGCCGGCTATGGCTACACCTTC. Encoded protein: CAWNEGAGYGYTF.

The rearrangement joins TRBV29-1 to TRBJ2-6; tentatively, D is TRBD1 (5 bases). The CDR3 contains 17 residues. Germline-derived CDR1 and CDR2 are SQVTM and ANQGSEA. Between the trimmed V and J ends, which lost 2 bases and 1 base, there was a span of 15 bases. The CDR3 loop is CSVERGRSSSGANVLTF. The CDR3 DNA is TGCAGCGTTGAAAGGGGCCGCTCGAGTTCTGGGGCCAACGTCCTGACTTTC.

V and J are TRBV30 and TRBJ1-2, with D unresolved. Trimming removed 0 bases at V and 3 bases at J, with 5 bases between. CDR1 and CDR2 from the germline V gene are GTSNPN and SVGIG (reference sequence). The CDR3 loop spans 12 amino acids. CDR3 sequence (DNA): TGTGCCTGGAGTGTATCGGACTATGGCTACACCTTC. Protein: CAWSVSDYGYTF.

V is TRBV7-2 and J is TRBJ1-1; maybe TRBD1 (6 bases). Germline V gene data show CDR1 as SGHTA and CDR2 as FQGNSA. The CDR3 contains 15 residues. The V end lost 2 bases, the J end lost 1 base, and 11 bases lay between the germline ends. In nucleotides, the CDR3 is TGTGCCAGCAGCTTAAGCACAGGGCCGAACACTGAAGCTTTCTTT. Translation: CASSLSTGPNTEAFF.

This clone was detected only a few times. At one end, the junction sequence differs from germline, possibly due to a read error. This chain uses TRBV7-7 with TRBJ2-7; tentative D call: TRBD2 (6 bases). The CDR3 runs 16 residues. Germline loops: CDR1 SSHAT, CDR2 FNYEAQ (reference sequence). The CDR3 nucleotides read TGTGCTAGCAGCCCCAGCGGGCCGTCCCTAGGGAACGAGCAGTACTTC. As protein: CASSPSGPSLGNEQYF.

This chain joins TRBV5-1 and TRBJ2-7, with 7 bases fitting TRBD2. From germline, CDR1 is SGHRS and CDR2 YFSETQ. The CDR3 sequence is 15 residues long. Unmatched junction bases numbered 10, after V lost 4 bases and J lost 3 bases. The CDR3 sequence: CASSRGGGDGYEQYF. CDR3 in DNA: TGCGCCAGCAGCCGTGGGGGAGGGGACGGCTACGAGCAGTACTTC.

This clone was counted between two and nine times. V gene TRBV3-1 (or the pseudogene TRBV3-2) combines with J gene TRBJ1-1, with a weak D call TRBD1 (5 bases). V dropped 1 base and J dropped 6 bases, with 9 bases sitting between them. The length of the CDR3 is 13 residues. From germline, CDR1 is LGHDT and CDR2 YNNKEL (reference sequence). CDR3 amino acids: CASSQVRGSEAFF. Written as DNA, the CDR3 is TGTGCCAGCAGCCAAGTAAGGGGATCTGAAGCTTTCTTT.

The table lists this clone with a count of one. The chain uses TRBV19 and TRBJ2-4, with 7 bases that match TRBD1. The CDR3 spans 17 residues. Trimming removed 5 bases from V and 2 bases from J; junction bases left unmatched: 12. Germline V lookup: CDR1 LNHDA, CDR2 SQIVND (reference sequence). This CDR3 is CASSLTDRVATKNIQYF. CDR3 DNA sequence: TGTGCCAGTAGTCTAACTGACAGGGTCGCAACCAAAAACATTCAGTACTTC.

This clone was seen a single time. The chain is built from TRBV10-3 and TRBJ2-7; tentative D call: TRBD2 (5 bases). Germline assignment: CDR1 ENHRY and CDR2 SYGVKD. This CDR3 region has 18 residues. Trimming pared 6 bases from V and 5 bases from J, leaving 29 bases between. The CDR3 nucleotides read TGTGCCATCAGCCCCGGGGTGTTACGGTCCGCCGCCGGGGACGAGCAGTACTTC. As protein: CAISPGVLRSAAGDEQYF.